This entry lists 16 T cell receptor beta chains sequenced from one sample in a study of cytomegalovirus exposure and HLA in healthy donors. A multiplex PCR was run with 60 Vbeta primers and 13 Jbeta primers. Clones were read by immunoSEQ multiplex PCR, and TCRdb kept only the in-frame ones, dropping some. The data contain almost 95,000 clones, around 66% of them seen just once; the ten biggest clones take up under 5%. Sequencing input: PBMCs. The receptors shown here come from a man younger than 40 in good health and CMV-seronegative.

This sequence joins TRBV30 and TRBJ2-2; 11 bases match TRBD2. This CDR3 is 15 amino acids long. Trimming cost V 3 bases and J 7 bases; bases outside gene matches: 7. Per germline, CDR1 GTSNPN and CDR2 SVGIG (reference sequence). As DNA, the CDR3 is TGTGCCTGGAGACGGCTTCTAGCGGGGGGCGGGGAGCTGTTTTTT. Translated: CAWRRLLAGGGELFF.

This chain links TRBV6-1 with TRBJ2-1, with TRBD2 identical over 13 bases. The CDR3 contains 19 residues. Germline loops: CDR1 MNHNS, CDR2 SASEGT. The V gene end was trimmed by 4 bases and the J gene end by 4 bases; junction bases not matched to a gene: 13. The CDR3 DNA is TGTGCCAGCAGTGTAAGGACAGTACGGACTAGCGGGGGTTACAATGAGCAGTTCTTC. This translates into CASSVRTVRTSGGYNEQFF.

This clone occurred a few times. The chain recombines TRBV25-1 with TRBJ2-7, with 12 nucleotides matching TRBD2. The CDR3 runs 13 residues. Germline V gene sequence: CDR1 MGHDK, CDR2 SYGVNS. V dropped 10 bases and J dropped 5; count of bases not matched to a gene: 6. This chain's CDR3 is CATGLAGSHEQYF. The CDR3, as DNA: TGTGCCACCGGACTAGCGGGGTCCCACGAGCAGTACTTC.

V and J are TRBV5-6 and TRBJ1-3, with TRBD1 identical over 7 bases. Germline CDR1 reads SGHDT; CDR2 reads YYEEEE. This CDR3 is built from 16 residues. With 2 bases clipped from V and 4 bases from J, the junction kept 9 bases outside the gene matches. The CDR3 protein is CASSFEWQGEGNTIYF. CDR3 sequence (DNA): TGTGCCAGCAGCTTTGAGTGGCAGGGGGAAGGAAACACCATATATTTT.

The J gene is TRBJ2-1, the V gene TRBV6-1, with TRBD2 matching 7 bases. Losses at the gene ends were 0 bases for V and 6 bases for J; bases not matched to a gene: 8. CDR3 length: 16 residues. Germline CDR1 and CDR2: MNHNS and SASEGT. The CDR3 protein is CASSEASGEGFNEQFF. The CDR3 DNA follows: TGTGCCAGCAGTGAAGCTTCGGGGGAGGGCTTCAATGAGCAGTTCTTC.

This clone was found a few times. The J gene is TRBJ1-2, the V gene TRBV19; the match to TRBD1 covers 7 bases. V gave up 7 bases and J gave up 2 bases; unmatched junction bases: 4. There are 13 residues in the CDR3. Germline V gene sequence: CDR1 LNHDA, CDR2 SQIVND (reference sequence). Written as DNA, the CDR3 is TGTGCCAGTAATCCGACAGGGAACTATGGCTACACCTTC. Its translation: CASNPTGNYGYTF. Using reference TRBV19 and TRBJ1-2 for the parts outside the CDR3, the full variable domain is DGGITQSPKYLFRKEGQNVTLSCEQNLNHDAMYWYRQDPGQGLRLIYYSQIVNDFQKGDIAEGYSVSREKKESFPLTVTSAQKNPTAFYLCASNPTGNYGYTFGSGTRLTVV.

The chain uses TRBV5-6 and TRBJ2-7; possible D gene TRBD1, 6 bases. With the DNA end fitting TRBJ2-5 better, the J assignment may be wrong. Germline V CDR1 and CDR2: SGHDT, YYEEEE. The CDR3 contains 17 residues. CDR3 sequence (DNA): TGTGCCAGCAGCTGGTGGGCCCTATACAGGGCCCAAGAGACCCAGTACTTC. Translated, it gives CASSWWALYRAQETQYF.

V is TRBV6-5 and J is TRBJ2-3; TRBD1 aligns across 11 bases. V lost 6 bases, J lost 3 bases, and 5 bases stayed unmatched. Germline assignment: CDR1 MNHEY and CDR2 SVGAGI. The CDR3 has 15 amino acids. CDR3 amino acids: CASSFGQGATDTQYF. CDR3 nucleotide sequence: TGTGCCAGCAGCTTCGGACAGGGGGCTACAGATACGCAGTATTTT.

The V gene is TRBV19, the J gene TRBJ2-7, with TRBD1 identical over 7 bases. With 6 bases clipped from V and 1 base from J, the junction kept 12 bases outside the gene matches. The germline V gene encodes CDR1 LNHDA and CDR2 SQIVND (reference sequence). The CDR3 runs 16 residues. The CDR3 nucleotides are TGTGCCAGTAGGCAGAGAGGGGGCTTTGGGTCCTACGAGCAGTACTTC. It yields the protein CASRQRGGFGSYEQYF.

J is TRBJ1-1 and V is TRBV19, with 8 bases lining up with TRBD1. CDR3 size: 14 residues. Germline loops: CDR1 LNHDA, CDR2 SQIVND (reference sequence). The V segment lost 4 bases and the J segment 6 bases; nucleotides outside the gene matches: 7. In DNA, the CDR3 is TGTGCCAGTAGTACGTCAGGGGGCTGGGCTGAAGCTTTCTTT. Translation gives CASSTSGGWAEAFF.

The chain employs TRBV19 and TRBJ1-2; the D gene is possibly TRBD1 (5 bases). The CDR3 is 12 amino acids. V was trimmed by 7 bases and J by 6 bases, leaving 12 bases between them. Germline CDR1 and CDR2: LNHDA and SQIVND (reference sequence). The CDR3 spells CASNFGGDGYTF. CDR3 in DNA: TGTGCCAGTAATTTTGGGGGGGATGGCTACACCTTC.

The J gene is TRBJ2-5, the V gene TRBV7-9; 8 bases are shared with TRBD2. The J call is in doubt because the DNA end fits TRBJ2-7 better. In germline, CDR1 is SEHNR, CDR2 FQNEAQ (reference sequence). This CDR3 is built from 14 residues. The chain's CDR3 is CASSLGGLAYEQYF. As DNA, the CDR3 is TGTGCCAGCAGCTTAGGGGGACTAGCCTACGAGCAGTACTTC.

About this clone itself: One junction end does not reproduce the germline sequence, and a read error may be involved. J is TRBJ2-5 and V is TRBV7-9, with 12 nucleotides matching TRBD2. Germline lookup yields CDR1 SEHNR and CDR2 FQNEAQ (reference sequence). The CDR3 is 16 amino acids. In nucleotides, the CDR3 is TGTTCCAGCAGCTCCCCTAGCGGGGGGGTAGAAGAGACCCAGTACTTC. Residues: CSSSSPSGGVEETQYF.

The V gene is TRBV7-9, the J gene TRBJ2-5, with D perhaps TRBD2 (6 bases). The CDR3 sequence is 14 residues long. The V gene's germline CDR1 is SEHNR and CDR2 FQNEAQ (reference sequence). V dropped 3 bases and J dropped 4 bases, with 12 bases sitting between them. This CDR3 is CASSLSHGRETQYF. CDR3 in DNA: TGTGCCAGCAGCTTGAGCCACGGGAGAGAGACCCAGTACTTC.

This CDR3 is CASSVSGGLLDGEQYF. The CDR3, as DNA: TGTGCCAGCAGCGTTTCAGGGGGTCTCCTGGACGGCGAGCAGTACTTC. The V and J genes are TRBV9 and TRBJ2-7, with 7 bases aligning to TRBD1. The length of the CDR3 is 16 residues. V trimming: 2 bases; J trimming: 6 bases; junction bases outside the gene matches: 14. CDR1 is SGDLS, CDR2 YYNGEE, per germline.

The rearrangement links TRBV9 to TRBJ2-1, with 10 bases aligning to TRBD2. Losses at the gene ends were 2 bases for V and 1 base for J; bases not matched to a gene: 0. This CDR3 is built from 15 residues. The germline CDR1 and CDR2 sequences are SGDLS and YYNGEE. The CDR3 DNA follows: TGTGCCAGCAGCGTGACTAGCGGGTCCTACAATGAGCAGTTCTTC. This codes for CASSVTSGSYNEQFF. Based on the CDR3 plus reference TRBV9 and TRBJ2-1, the full variable domain is DSGVTQTPKHLITATGQRVTLRCSPRSGDLSVYWYQQSLDQGLQFLIQYYNGEERAKGNILERFSAQQFPDLHSELNLSSLELGDSALYFCASSVTSGSYNEQFFGPGTRLTVL.